These 14 T cell receptor beta chains came from one sample sequenced in a study of OX40 agonist ivuxolimab in advanced cancers. Here immunoSEQ multiplex PCR was the method, and the copy in TCRdb shows in-frame clones only, minus some. The sample includes over 80,000 clones, around 87% seen only once; the top ten take about 4.7%. This specimen was CD4+ or CD8+ T cells sorted from blood, taken in a trial of the OX40 agonist ivuxolimab. The receptors originated from an adult with an advanced solid tumor such as melanoma, head and neck, liver or kidney cancer.

CDR3 region: CASSLSTGGHEKLFF. The CDR3 nucleotides read TGTGCCAGCAGCTTGTCAACAGGGGGGCATGAAAAACTGTTTTTT. This rearrangement joins TRBV7-2 to TRBJ1-4; 8 nucleotides agree with TRBD1. The CDR3 is made up of 15 amino acids. Germline V gene lookup returns CDR1 SGHTA and CDR2 FQGNSA. The J segment lost 6 bases and the V segment lost 3 bases, leaving 6 bases of the junction unmatched.

V usage is TRBV5-4 and J usage is TRBJ2-2; 15 bases match TRBD2. CDR1 is SGHNT, CDR2 YYREEE, per germline (reference sequence). The ends lost 4 bases at V and 7 bases at J; junction bases unmatched: 5. The CDR3 totals 16 residues. CDR3 region: CASSRGTSGRLGELFF. The CDR3 coding sequence is TGTGCCAGCAGCCGCGGGACTAGCGGGAGGCTCGGGGAGCTGTTTTTT. The full variable domain, with the rest looked up from reference TRBV5-4 and TRBJ2-2, is ETGVTQSPTHLIKTRGQQVTLRCSSQSGHNTVSWYQQALGQGPQFIFQYYREEENGRGNFPPRFSGLQFPNYSSELNVNALELDDSALYLCASSRGTSGRLGELFFGEGSRLTVL.

This chain links TRBV5-4 with TRBJ2-7; 9 positions match TRBD1. Germline V gene sequence: CDR1 SGHNT, CDR2 YYREEE (reference sequence). The CDR3 is made up of 15 amino acids. V shed 0 bases and J 5 bases; nucleotides not matched to a gene: 6. The CDR3 sequence: CASSLVGQGLHEQYF. Written as DNA, the CDR3 is TGTGCCAGCAGCTTGGTAGGACAGGGGCTACACGAGCAGTACTTC. The complete variable domain, with remaining parts taken from reference TRBV5-4 and TRBJ2-7, reads ETGVTQSPTHLIKTRGQQVTLRCSSQSGHNTVSWYQQALGQGPQFIFQYYREEENGRGNFPPRFSGLQFPNYSSELNVNALELDDSALYLCASSLVGQGLHEQYFGPGTRLTVT.

This chain links TRBV9 with TRBJ2-5, with 7 bases matching TRBD1. The CDR3 covers 18 residues. The germline V gene encodes CDR1 SGDLS and CDR2 YYNGEE. Unmatched junction bases numbered 15, after V lost 0 bases and J lost 4 bases. The CDR3 bases are TGTGCCAGCAGCGTAGGGTTGGATGCACAGCGGACAGGAGAGACCCAGTACTTC. Encoded protein: CASSVGLDAQRTGETQYF. Drawing the rest from reference TRBV9 and TRBJ2-5, the complete variable domain is DSGVTQTPKHLITATGQRVTLRCSPRSGDLSVYWYQQSLDQGLQFLIQYYNGEERAKGNILERFSAQQFPDLHSELNLSSLELGDSALYFCASSVGLDAQRTGETQYFGPGTRLLVL.

The rearrangement links TRBV7-2 to TRBJ2-3; 9 positions match TRBD2. CDR1 and CDR2 from the germline V gene are SGHTA and FQGNSA. The CDR3 length is 15 residues. V lost 1 base to trimming and J lost 4 bases; unmatched junction nucleotides: 3. In DNA form, the CDR3 reads TGTGCCAGCAGCTTAGGGGCGGGAGGGCCAGATACGCAGTATTTT. Residues: CASSLGAGGPDTQYF.

The chain combines TRBV4-1 with TRBJ1-2, with D maybe TRBD1 (5 bases). The CDR3 totals 12 residues. Per the germline V gene, CDR1 is MGHRA and CDR2 is YSYEKL. Trimming removed 2 bases from V and 6 bases from J, with 7 bases in between. The CDR3 region has the DNA TGCGCCAGCAGCCAACGGGGGGATGGCTACACCTTC. Amino acids: CASSQRGDGYTF.

The chain is built from TRBV11-2 and TRBJ2-5; D call uncertain. This CDR3 contains 14 residues. V was shortened by 0 bases and J by 3 bases, with 8 bases between the two germline ends. Germline V gene sequence: CDR1 SGHAT, CDR2 FQNNGV. The CDR3 spells CASSLDPGKETQYF. CDR3 nucleotides: TGTGCCAGCAGCTTAGATCCCGGAAAAGAGACCCAGTACTTC.

V gene TRBV5-1 combines with J gene TRBJ1-4; 10 bases agree with TRBD1. CDR1 is SGHRS and CDR2 is YFSETQ in the germline V gene. The CDR3 totals 17 residues. The V segment lost 0 bases and the J segment 0 bases; nucleotides outside the gene matches: 2. The CDR3 DNA reads TGCGCCAGCAGCTTGGGACAGGGGGCGGCAACTAATGAAAAACTGTTTTTT. The encoded protein is CASSLGQGAATNEKLFF.

The chain combines TRBV18 with TRBJ1-3; D remains unclear. This CDR3 spans 12 amino acids. Germline V lookup: CDR1 KGHSH, CDR2 LQKENI. Trimming took 3 bases from V and 4 from J, leaving 4 bases between them. CDR3 nucleotides: TGTGCCAGCTCACCCGCGGGAAACACCATATATTTT. As protein: CASSPAGNTIYF.

The chain recombines TRBV30 with TRBJ2-7; 7 positions agree with TRBD2. The CDR3 is 13 amino acids. The germline V gene encodes CDR1 GTSNPN and CDR2 SVGIG (reference sequence). The V gene end was trimmed by 8 bases and the J gene end by 2 bases; junction bases not matched to a gene: 9. The CDR3 loop is CAPIRAGAYEQYF. Here the CDR3 DNA reads TGTGCCCCTATTCGGGCGGGAGCCTACGAGCAGTACTTC.

V and J are TRBV6-5 and TRBJ1-2; D unclear. The CDR3 extends over 12 amino acids. Looked up from germline, CDR1 is MNHEY and CDR2 is SVGAGI. Between the trimmed V and J ends, which lost 4 bases and 8 bases, there was a span of 11 bases. CDR3 in DNA: TGTGCCAGCAGTTCGAGCGGGCCCGGCTACACCTTC. Translation: CASSSSGPGYTF.

On this clone: Other DNA sequences of this sample code for an identical CDR3. The genes are TRBV2 and TRBJ2-4; D is ambiguous. Trimming took off 1 base at V and 15 bases at J, with 16 bases between the two ends. Per germline, CDR1 SNHLY and CDR2 FYNNEI. The CDR3 totals 13 residues. The DNA of the CDR3 is TGTGCCAGCAGTGAAGAAGAAGGGTATGTAAGGTACTTC. It specifies CASSEEEGYVRYF.

V gene TRBV9 combines with J gene TRBJ1-6, with D tentatively TRBD1 (5 bases). CDR1 is SGDLS and CDR2 is YYNGEE in the germline V gene. The CDR3 sequence is 13 residues long. The V end lost 4 bases, the J end lost 13 bases, and 15 bases lay between the germline ends. The chain's CDR3 is CASSTRDEGPLHF. CDR3 DNA sequence: TGTGCCAGCAGCACCCGGGACGAGGGCCCCCTCCACTTT.

The V and J genes are TRBV5-5 and TRBJ1-1; a weak D match, TRBD1 (5 bases). Germline V gives CDR1 SGHKS, CDR2 YYEKEE (reference sequence). V lost 6 bases, J lost 4 bases, and 22 bases lay in between. The CDR3 is made up of 16 amino acids. The CDR3 DNA reads TGTGCCAGCAACCCGTCCCAGGGCATGGACGGCACTGAAGCTTTCTTT. The encoded protein is CASNPSQGMDGTEAFF.